Reported below is one TCR beta chain. Its antigen is as yet unknown. Trimming at V came to 1 base and at J to 4 bases, leaving 9 bases not matched to a gene. CDR3 length: 16 amino acids. The germline gives CDR1 SGHTA, CDR2 FQGNSA. This record comes from a study of T cell responses to AZD1222 COVID-19 vaccine. Study observations and caveats: Baseline serology detected seropositivity in only six AZD1222 recipients. Most donors were white British, females outnumbered males, and clonal diversity was possibly underestimated. Scientists sampled the repertoires only once the peak T cell response had passed. Spike-specific TCR breadth and depth were elevated following two AZD1222 doses.

Libraries were prepared by immunoSEQ multiplex PCR; TCRdb keeps only in-frame clonotypes and omits some of them. Of fewer than 150,000 clones in the sample, roughly 90% were seen once. This chain joins TRBV7-2 and TRBJ1-2, with TRBD1 matching 7 bases. The TCR originated in an adult in good health. Sample: peripheral blood, taken on day 0 of AZD1222 vaccination. DNA of the CDR3: TGTGCCAGCAGCTTAGATGGGACAGCTGGAGGCTATGGCTACACCTTC. As protein: CASSLDGTAGGYGYTF.